This passage covers 22 T cell receptor beta chains from one sample sequenced in a study of vaccination and CD4 T cells after COVID-19. No cognate antigen is known for these TCRs. Described treatment: approximately nine-day PBMC culture with coronavirus spike peptide pools or control peptides (ViraFEST assay). Sequencing of the DNA from cultured CD4+ T cells was carried out with the Oncomine TCR Beta short-read assay. Each CDR3 protein gets one entry after TCRdb re-called the PCR reads with MiXCR. The sample records tens of thousands of distinct CDR3 sequences, approximately 48% being singletons. Sequencing was carried out using CD4+ T cells from blood, cultured in vitro. These receptors were collected from a human donor who had recovered from COVID-19.

The rearrangement joins TRBV19 to TRBJ1-6; 8 nucleotides agree with TRBD1. This CDR3 is built from 13 residues. With V trimmed by 7 bases and J by 10 bases, 6 bases remained unmatched. CDR1 is LNHDA and CDR2 is SQIVND in the germline V gene (reference sequence). The CDR3 reads CASKDRVRSPLHF. The CDR3 DNA reads TGTGCCAGTAAGGACAGGGTCCGATCACCCCTCCACTTT.

This clonotype was recorded only once. V gene TRBV5-1 combines with J gene TRBJ1-2; TRBD1 matches 9 bases. Germline CDR1 SGHRS, CDR2 YFSETQ. The CDR3 has 16 residues. Unmatched junction bases numbered 11, after V lost 4 bases and J lost 4 bases. The CDR3 DNA reads TGCGCCAGCAGCCTTCAACCGACAGGGGGAGGCTATGGCTACACCTTC. It is translated as CASSLQPTGGGYGYTF.

This clonotype was seen a handful of times. This sequence joins TRBV6-5 and TRBJ2-1; TRBD1 aligns across 9 bases. After removal of 4 bases from V and 12 bases from J, the junction contained 7 bases not matched to a gene. Germline loops: CDR1 MNHEY, CDR2 SVGAGI. The CDR3 runs 13 residues. In DNA form, the CDR3 reads TGTGCCAGCAGTTTTACAGGGGGCGGAGGGCAGTTCTTC. It is translated as CASSFTGGGGQFF.

The genes are TRBV7-9 and TRBJ2-3; D not certain. V was trimmed by 5 bases and J by 3 bases, leaving 6 bases between them. The CDR3 contains 12 residues. Germline V gene sequence: CDR1 SEHNR, CDR2 FQNEAQ (reference sequence). The CDR3 bases are TGTGCCAGCAGCCCCTCGACAGATACGCAGTATTTT. As protein: CASSPSTDTQYF.

In this sample, this clonotype turned up a few times. The chain uses TRBV6-1 and TRBJ1-1; D perhaps matches TRBD1 (6 bases). Germline V CDR1 and CDR2: MNHNS, SASEGT. V lost 6 bases and J 1 base, leaving 18 bases between the germline ends. The CDR3 has 16 residues. This CDR3 reads CASRPQGGAWNTEAFF. The CDR3 bases are TGTGCCAGCAGGCCCCAAGGGGGGGCGTGGAACACTGAAGCTTTCTTT.

Concerning this clonotype itself: At one of its ends the junction is not consistent with the germline gene, which may arise from a read error. This chain links TRBV7-9 with TRBJ2-5; 11 nucleotides line up with TRBD2. Germline CDR1 is SEHNR and CDR2 is FQNEAQ (reference sequence). The CDR3 totals 18 residues. CDR3 sequence: CASRLGGTTSGGQETQYF. The CDR3 nucleotides are TGCGCCAGCAGGCTAGGGGGGACCACTAGCGGGGGCCAAGAGACCCAGTACTTC.

The chain employs TRBV19 and TRBJ2-7; 11 positions agree with TRBD1. This CDR3 has 13 amino acids. Germline trimming cut 10 bases from V and 2 bases from J; bases unmatched to any gene: 4. Germline V gene data show CDR1 as LNHDA and CDR2 as SQIVND (reference sequence). The CDR3 is CATGTGGAYEQYF. DNA of the CDR3: TGTGCCACCGGGACAGGGGGAGCCTACGAGCAGTACTTC.

This clonotype was seen a few times. The chain is built from TRBV20-1 and TRBJ2-1; TRBD2 aligns across 9 bases. The length of the CDR3 is 13 residues. The germline gives CDR1 DFQATT, CDR2 SNEGSKA (reference sequence). V was clipped by 3 bases and J by 8 bases; unmatched bases: 5. CDR3 DNA: TGCAGTGCTAGTAGCGGGAGTCCCCATGAGCAGTTCTTC. It specifies CSASSGSPHEQFF.

This rearrangement joins TRBV10-3 to TRBJ2-7, with 11 bases that match TRBD1. The CDR3 sequence is 14 residues long. V shed 11 bases and J 4 bases; nucleotides not matched to a gene: 10. Germline V gives CDR1 ENHRY, CDR2 SYGVKD. The CDR3 DNA sequence: TGTGCCTCGTACCAGGACAGGGGGCATTACGAGCAGTACTTC. Translation gives CASYQDRGHYEQYF.

The rearrangement links TRBV6-1 to TRBJ1-6; no clear D. This CDR3 has 13 residues. The germline V and J ends were trimmed by 7 bases and 10 bases, with 14 bases remaining between them. CDR1 is MNHNS and CDR2 is SASEGT in the germline V gene. CDR3 loop: CASKFETLSPLHF. The CDR3 nucleotides read TGTGCCAGCAAATTCGAGACACTCTCACCCCTCCACTTT.

This clonotype turned up a few times. The chain has TRBV27 and TRBJ1-3; no definite D call. Per the germline V gene, CDR1 is MNHEY and CDR2 is SMNVEV (reference sequence). Trimming left V 0 bases short and J 0 bases short, with 6 bases between. CDR3 length: 15 residues. CDR3 residues: CASSLSASSGNTIYF. CDR3 sequence (DNA): TGTGCCAGCAGTTTATCAGCTAGCTCTGGAAACACCATATATTTT.

The rearrangement joins TRBV19 to TRBJ2-1; D ambiguous. The CDR3 extends over 16 amino acids. Germline CDR1 reads LNHDA; CDR2 reads SQIVND (reference sequence). V shed 5 bases and J shed 5 bases, with 19 bases lying between them. The DNA for the CDR3 is TGTGCCAGTAGTCCGGGCCATGGCTCCCTTAACAATGAGCAGTTCTTC. Protein sequence: CASSPGHGSLNNEQFF. The full variable domain, completed using reference TRBV19 and TRBJ2-1, is DGGITQSPKYLFRKEGQNVTLSCEQNLNHDAMYWYRQDPGQGLRLIYYSQIVNDFQKGDIAEGYSVSREKKESFPLTVTSAQKNPTAFYLCASSPGHGSLNNEQFFGPGTRLTVL.

This clonotype occurred a few times. This chain uses TRBV19 with TRBJ1-2, with D unclear. The CDR3 extends over 13 amino acids. V dropped 5 bases and J dropped 8 bases, with 15 bases sitting between them. Germline V gives CDR1 LNHDA, CDR2 SQIVND (reference sequence). CDR3 nucleotides: TGTGCCAGTAGTCTCATAGAGGTAGGCGGCTACACCTTC. This encodes CASSLIEVGGYTF.

This clonotype was counted once. The V call is TRBV7-9, the J call TRBJ1-1, with D perhaps TRBD1 (5 bases). The CDR3 is 14 amino acids. Germline CDR1 SEHNR, CDR2 FQNEAQ (reference sequence). The ends were cut back, 5 bases at V and 2 bases at J, with 12 bases in the middle. The CDR3 here is CASSPTTVNTEAFF. The DNA of the CDR3 is TGTGCCAGCAGCCCGACGACAGTAAACACTGAAGCTTTCTTT.

The rearrangement links TRBV20-1 to TRBJ2-7, with D possibly matching TRBD2 (6 bases). This CDR3 spans 12 amino acids. The V gene lost 4 bases and the J gene lost 10 bases, with 17 bases spanning the gap. CDR1 and CDR2 (germline): DFQATT, SNEGSKA (reference sequence). The CDR3: CSAKFPSADQYF. Written as DNA, the CDR3 is TGCAGTGCTAAGTTCCCTAGCGCGGATCAGTACTTC.

This chain uses TRBV11-2 with TRBJ2-7; maybe TRBD2 (6 bases). The CDR3 totals 13 residues. The germline V and J ends were trimmed by 10 bases and 3 bases, with 16 bases remaining between them. Germline CDR1 SGHAT, CDR2 FQNNGV. CDR3 in DNA: TGTGCCACCACCCGGCTGCGGGACTACGAGCAGTACTTC. Translated, it gives CATTRLRDYEQYF.

About this clonotype itself: The junction and the germline gene differ at one end; a read error may be behind it. The chain combines TRBV7-9 with TRBJ1-1; D not resolved. Per germline, CDR1 SEHNR and CDR2 FQNEAQ (reference sequence). The CDR3 runs 13 residues. CDR3 DNA: TGCGCCAGCAGCTTGATAAGTGAGGATGAAGCTTTCTTT. Its translation is CASSLISEDEAFF.

The chain recombines TRBV12-3 or TRBV12-4 with TRBJ1-3; D gene ambiguous. V was clipped by 6 bases and J by 0 bases, with 9 bases between them. This CDR3 comprises 14 residues. This chain's CDR3 is CASSPLSSGNTIYF. In DNA, the CDR3 is TGTGCCAGCAGCCCCTTAAGCTCTGGAAACACCATATATTTT.

The V and J genes are TRBV21-1 and TRBJ2-7; TRBD1 was called by the table and not checked on the DNA. TRBV21-1 constitutes a pseudogene. The CDR3 consists of 16 residues. CDR3 nucleotides: TGTGCCAGCAGGGGGGGCGGGGGCGGTTCCTCCTACGAGCAGTACTTC. The encoded protein is CASRGGGGGSSYEQYF.

The chain couples TRBV7-3 to TRBJ2-1; 8 positions agree with TRBD2. The CDR3 extends over 15 amino acids. CDR1 and CDR2 (germline): SGHTA, FQGTGA. J was trimmed by 5 bases and V by 4 bases; bases with no gene match: 7. CDR3 sequence reads: CASSSLAGLDNEQFF. CDR3 coding DNA: TGTGCCAGCAGCTCCCTAGCGGGCCTCGACAATGAGCAGTTCTTC.

The genes are TRBV6-2 or TRBV6-3 and TRBJ1-5, with TRBD1 identical over 7 bases. This CDR3 spans 12 amino acids. The ends lost 6 bases at V and 7 bases at J; junction bases unmatched: 3. Looked up from germline, CDR1 is MNHEY and CDR2 is SVGEGT. CDR3: CASRTGEQPQHF. The CDR3 DNA is TGTGCCAGCAGAACAGGGGAACAGCCCCAGCATTTT.

This clonotype was recorded a few times. The rearrangement links TRBV6-4 to TRBJ2-3, with D tentatively TRBD1 or TRBD2 (5 bases each). In germline, CDR1 is MRHNA, CDR2 SNTAGT. The length of the CDR3 is 15 residues. Trimming removed 3 bases from V and 6 bases from J, with 16 bases in between. DNA for the CDR3: TGTGCCAGCAGTGAGGAGGCAGGGCCAGGGGATACGCAGTATTTT. Its translation is CASSEEAGPGDTQYF.